This TCR beta chain was captured by sequencing in a study of T-cell memory formation after mild COVID-19. As for the study in general: Largely, the TCR clusters proved donor specific. Regarding the study as a whole: SARS-CoV-2 specificity of second-wave clones peaking day 37 was unconfirmed. Chiefly within CM and EM were the contracting CD4+ clones; CD8+ ones were within EMRA.

Using constant-segment primers, 5'RACE produced TCR alpha and TCR beta cDNA libraries carrying sample barcodes and UMIs. A single record per CDR3 protein comes from TCRdb applying MiXCR to the 5' RACE reads. Of 430,000 or so distinct CDR3 sequences in the sample, around a quarter were seen once. V lost 6 bases to trimming and J lost 4 bases, with 9 bases between them. CDR3 length equals 13 residues. CDR1 is SGHVS and CDR2 is FQNEAQ in the germline V gene. This clonotype was counted only a few times. Antigen specificity is unknown. This TCR derives from an adult woman who had mild COVID-19 (a few samples of this study predate the infection). Cell type and time point are not known. The V gene is TRBV7-8, the J gene TRBJ1-4; weak D call: TRBD1 (5 bases). What was sequenced was PBMCs or a T cell subset sorted from them (not recorded which). CDR3 nucleotides: TGTGCCAGCAGTTCGGGGGGTAATGAAAAACTGTTTTTT. Translated, it gives CASSSGGNEKLFF.